This TCR beta chain came from a study of T cells after yellow fever vaccination. Conversion of TCR transcripts into cDNA relied on 5'RACE template switching, which added a universal primer site and UMIs. Each CDR3 protein is one row after TCRdb ran MiXCR on the 5' RACE reads. Among about 42,000 distinct CDR3 sequences listed, 6% to 7% were seen once. The CDR3 loop spans 14 amino acids. Trimming stripped 5 bases from V and 3 bases from J, with 17 bases between. CDR1 and CDR2 (germline): DFQATT, SNEGSKA (reference sequence). This TCR came from a man aged 30-40 years who received the YFV17D yellow fever vaccine. The rearrangement joins TRBV20-1 to TRBJ2-7, with TRBD2 as a possible D gene (5 bases). The specimen was PBMCs, either bulk or a sorted T-cell subset (CD4+, CD8+, memory, or dextramer-sorted; not recorded which), collected 45 days after the yellow fever booster vaccination. The CDR3 spells CSADRLDTSYEQYF. The DNA for the CDR3 is TGCAGTGCTGATAGGTTAGATACTAGCTACGAGCAGTACTTC.